This T cell receptor beta chain stems from a study of T cell changes during pregnancy in multiple sclerosis. CDR3 length: 18 residues. V dropped 1 base and J dropped 2 bases, with 18 bases sitting between them. The germline CDR1 and CDR2 sequences are SGHRS and YFSETQ. Libraries were prepared by immunoSEQ multiplex PCR; TCRdb keeps only in-frame clonotypes and omits some of them. The sample comprises tens of thousands of clones, roughly 93% of which are singletons, and around 0.86% rests with the top ten. The input for sequencing was peripheral blood, taken in the third trimester of pregnancy. The origin of this receptor is a female donor with multiple sclerosis, enrolled in a pregnancy study. V and J are TRBV5-1 and TRBJ2-2; the D gene is possibly TRBD1 (6 bases). The CDR3 region has the DNA TGCGCCAGCAGCTTGACAGGGATGGGGTCAAAAAACACCGGGGAGCTGTTTTTT. As protein: CASSLTGMGSKNTGELFF.